These 14 T cell receptor beta chains were sequenced from one sample in a study of T cell repertoires in cytomegalovirus infection. TCRdb reprocessed the reads with MiXCR, giving one entry per CDR3 protein. The repertoire holds about 920,000 distinct CDR3 sequences, with around 30% as singletons. These TCRs are of unknown antigen specificity. Sequences were derived from cultured CD8+ T cells from PBMCs, sampled from culture after CMV antigen stimulation. Receptor source: a human donor in good health (CMV status not recorded). Some clones in this sample may be carry-over from other donors' samples.

As regards this clonotype: Sequence at one end of the junction differs from germline and may be a read error. The rearrangement links TRBV20-1 to TRBJ2-1; D ambiguous. In germline, CDR1 is DFQATT, CDR2 SNEGSKA (reference sequence). The CDR3 is 14 amino acids. CDR3 region: CSANLETGYNEQFF. The CDR3 bases are TGTAGTGCTAATCTAGAAACTGGGTACAATGAGCAGTTCTTC.

This clonotype appeared a few times. The chain combines TRBV7-3 with TRBJ2-1; 9 bases map to TRBD2. Germline CDR1 reads SGHTA; CDR2 reads FQGTGA. The V segment lost 2 bases and the J segment 4 bases; nucleotides outside the gene matches: 6. The length of the CDR3 is 16 residues. The CDR3 spells CASSLFAGGLYNEQFF. CDR3 coding DNA: TGTGCCAGCAGCTTATTTGCGGGGGGGCTATACAATGAGCAGTTCTTC.

This clonotype was observed a handful of times. The rearrangement uses TRBV6-5 and TRBJ1-2, with 7 bases aligning to TRBD1. The V gene's germline CDR1 is MNHEY and CDR2 SVGAGI. There are 15 residues in the CDR3. Trimming took 6 bases from V and 7 from J; bases not matched to a gene: 14. CDR3 DNA sequence: TGTGCCAGCAGCTCCCTCTTCCAGGGGGGGGTTGGCTACACCTTC. Protein: CASSSLFQGGVGYTF.

This clonotype has more than one count but fewer than ten. The rearrangement joins TRBV5-1 to TRBJ2-3; D remains unclear. Per germline, CDR1 SGHRS and CDR2 YFSETQ. The CDR3 is 15 residues long. Trimming removed 3 bases at V and 0 bases at J, with 11 bases between. CDR3 in amino acids: CASSSVEFSTDTQYF. CDR3 coding DNA: TGCGCCAGCAGCTCGGTAGAATTTAGCACAGATACGCAGTATTTT.

This clonotype showed up many times. DNA of the CDR3: TGTGCCAGCAGCCCGCTGCGGGGGGGAGCCTCTGATGAGCAGTTCTTC. Its translation is CASSPLRGGASDEQFF. The rearrangement joins TRBV7-8 to TRBJ2-1, with TRBD2 matching over 9 bases. Trimming took 5 bases from V and 8 from J; bases not matched to a gene: 13. The CDR3 consists of 16 residues. The germline CDR1 and CDR2 sequences are SGHVS and FQNEAQ.

This clonotype appeared once. This could be a read error, since a much larger clone is one nucleotide away. The rearrangement links TRBV7-8 to TRBJ1-5, with D unclear. Trimming removed 6 bases from V and 3 bases from J, with 15 bases in between. This CDR3 has 15 residues. CDR1 SGHVS and CDR2 FQNEAQ come from the germline V gene. The CDR3 DNA reads TGTGCCAGCAGTTTACTTGGCAGCCCCAATCAGCCCCAGCATTTT. Residues: CASSLLGSPNQPQHF.

The V gene is TRBV28, the J gene TRBJ1-5; unclear D gene. The CDR3 runs 14 residues. V was cut by 2 bases and J by 3 bases, with 8 bases left in between. Looked up from germline, CDR1 is MDHEN and CDR2 is SYDVKM. The DNA for the CDR3 is TGTGCCAGCAGTTTACTGGGGAACAATCAGCCCCAGCATTTT. This codes for CASSLLGNNQPQHF.

This clonotype was seen many times. The J gene is TRBJ2-1, the V gene TRBV7-9; 9 bases agree with TRBD1. V shed 6 bases, J shed 1 base, and the junction held 7 bases outside the gene matches. The germline V gene encodes CDR1 SEHNR and CDR2 FQNEAQ (reference sequence). The CDR3 has 16 amino acids. Here the CDR3 reads CASSPRDRASYNEQFF. The CDR3 nucleotides are TGTGCCAGCAGTCCCCGGGACAGGGCGTCCTACAATGAGCAGTTCTTC. Looking up the rest from reference TRBV7-9 and TRBJ2-1 gives the full variable domain: DTGVSQNPRHKITKRGQNVTFRCDPISEHNRLYWYRQTLGQGPEFLTYFQNEAQLEKSRLLSDRFSAERPKGSFSTLEIQRTEQGDSAMYLCASSPRDRASYNEQFFGPGTRLTVL.

The chain joins TRBV4-3 to TRBJ2-1; D is perhaps TRBD2 (5 bases). The germline gives CDR1 LGHNA, CDR2 YSLEER. V was shortened by 8 bases and J by 7 bases, with 21 bases between the two germline ends. The CDR3 covers 15 residues. The CDR3 DNA sequence: TGCGCCAGCGGCCTCCAGGCCTCATCGGGGAATGAGCAGTTCTTC. This encodes CASGLQASSGNEQFF.

This clonotype was detected only a few times. The gene calls are TRBV2 and TRBJ1-2; no clear D. The germline gives CDR1 SNHLY, CDR2 FYNNEI. The CDR3 length is 16 residues. The germline V and J ends were trimmed by 8 bases and 0 bases, with 19 bases remaining between them. The CDR3 reads CASHLFPETPNYGYTF. The CDR3 DNA sequence: TGTGCCAGCCACCTATTCCCAGAAACACCTAACTATGGCTACACCTTC.

The chain couples TRBV6-5 to TRBJ2-2; TRBD2 matches at 7 bases. The CDR3 contains 15 residues. Germline CDR1 MNHEY, CDR2 SVGAGI. Germline trimming cut 0 bases from V and 8 bases from J; bases unmatched to any gene: 6. The CDR3 nucleotides are TGTGCCAGCAGTTACTCGTGGGGGGGTGAAGGGGAGCTGTTTTTT. Translating gives CASSYSWGGEGELFF.

Worth noting for this clonotype: Likely a read error: the CDR3 ends without its conserved phenylalanine or tryptophan. The chain is built from TRBV10-2 and TRBJ1-1; TRBD1 agrees at 8 bases. V lost 2 bases, J lost 5 bases, and 7 bases stayed unmatched. Germline V gene data show CDR1 as WSHSY and CDR2 as SAAADI. There are 15 residues in the CDR3. The CDR3 DNA sequence: TGCGCCAGCAGTGAGACCAGGGGGCTAAGGACTGAAGCTTTCCTT. This gives the protein CASSETRGLRTEAFL.

This clonotype occurred a few times. J is TRBJ2-1 and V is TRBV4-1; D call uncertain. The length of the CDR3 is 16 residues. Germline V lookup: CDR1 MGHRA, CDR2 YSYEKL. V dropped 1 base and J dropped 1 base, with 11 bases sitting between them. The CDR3 sequence: CASSQASTDSYNEQFF. CDR3 sequence (DNA): TGCGCCAGCAGCCAAGCGTCTACGGATTCCTACAATGAGCAGTTCTTC.

Many counts were recorded for this clonotype. V and J are TRBV12-3 or TRBV12-4 and TRBJ2-1; perhaps TRBD2 as D (5 bases). V was clipped by 9 bases and J by 7 bases, with 13 bases between them. This CDR3 contains 12 residues. This CDR3 reads CASLAHMNEQFF. In DNA, the CDR3 is TGTGCCAGTCTAGCCCATATGAATGAGCAGTTCTTC.